This T cell receptor beta chain was sequenced for a study of early T cells in non-severe SARS-CoV-2 infection. Overall study context: Chains stayed unpaired after sequencing of bulk RNA from unsorted whole blood.

Individual cDNA molecules each received unique molecular identifiers attached to them. TCRdb used MiXCR to reprocess the 5' RACE reads, holding one entry per CDR3 protein. The sample consists of tens of thousands of distinct CDR3 sequences, approximately 15% of them appearing once. General study points: CD4 and private specificities were missed by VDJdb matching, which favored anti-spike CD8 responses.

As to this clonotype: Its specificity is not known.

V was trimmed by 10 bases and J by 6 bases, leaving 18 bases between them. CDR3 size: 14 residues. CDR1 SGHTA and CDR2 FQGNSA come from the germline V gene. The sequenced sample was whole blood. The chain links TRBV7-2 to TRBJ1-4; D might be TRBD1 (6 bases). The source of this sequence is an adult who was a healthcare worker with PCR-confirmed SARS-CoV-2 infection or an uninfected control (not recorded which). In nucleotides, the CDR3 is TGTGCCACGAGTACGGGACAAGGAGATGAAAAACTGTTTTTT. This gives the protein CATSTGQGDEKLFF.